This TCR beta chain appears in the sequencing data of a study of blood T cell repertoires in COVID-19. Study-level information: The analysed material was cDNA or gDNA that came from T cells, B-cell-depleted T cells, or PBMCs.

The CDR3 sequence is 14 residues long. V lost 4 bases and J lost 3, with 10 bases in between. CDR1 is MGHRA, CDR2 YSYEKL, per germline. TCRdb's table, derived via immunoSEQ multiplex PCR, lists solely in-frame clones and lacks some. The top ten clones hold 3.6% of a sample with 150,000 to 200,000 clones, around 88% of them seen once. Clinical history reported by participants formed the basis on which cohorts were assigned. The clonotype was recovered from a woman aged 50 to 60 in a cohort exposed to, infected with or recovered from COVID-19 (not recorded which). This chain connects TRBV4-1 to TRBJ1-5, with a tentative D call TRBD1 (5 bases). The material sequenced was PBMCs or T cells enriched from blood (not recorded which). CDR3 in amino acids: CASSLRDFNQPQHF. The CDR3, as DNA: TGCGCCAGCAGCCTCCGGGACTTCAATCAGCCCCAGCATTTT.